These T cell receptor beta chains were read from a single sample in a study of T cell changes during pregnancy in multiple sclerosis. TCRdb's copy holds only in-frame clones and misses some; the assay was immunoSEQ multiplex PCR. The sample consists of 40,000 to 60,000 clones, 92% of them appearing once. The sample in question was peripheral blood, obtained after pregnancy. All receptors come from a female donor with multiple sclerosis, enrolled in a pregnancy study. Both conserved end residues are part of each CDR3. A D gene is named only where the DNA matches it firmly. Clone size is given for some rows only: seen once, a few or many times, or a class if the clone is expanded.

TRBJ1-1 | once | TRBV6-6 | TRBD1 | TGTGCCAGCAGTTACTGGGGGGCAACAGGGGGTGAAGCTTTCTTT | CASSYWGATGGEAFF
TRBJ1-1 | - | TRBV23-1 | TRBD1 | TGCGCCAGCAGTCAATCGCAGGGGGGAAACACTGAAGCTTTCTTT | CASSQSQGGNTEAFF
TRBJ1-4 | - | TRBV6-6 | TRBD1 | TGTGCCAGCAGTTACCGGGACAGCCGAACAAATGAAAAACTGTTTTTT | CASSYRDSRTNEKLFF
TRBJ2-5 | - | TRBV6-5 | TRBD2 | TGTGCCAGCAGCTGGACTAGCGGGGGCCAAGAGACCCAGTACTTC | CASSWTSGGQETQYF
TRBJ1-2 | - | TRBV5-1 | TRBD1 | TGCGCCAGCAGCTCCGGGACAGAGATGTATGGCTACACCTTC | CASSSGTEMYGYTF
TRBJ2-2 | - | TRBV5-4 | TRBD1 | TGTGCCAGCAGCCGCCAGGGGGCAAACGGGGAGCTGTTTTTT | CASSRQGANGELFF
TRBJ1-2 | once | TRBV7-9 | - | TGTGCCAGCAGCCCACAGGGTCCCTATGGCTACACCTTC | CASSPQGPYGYTF
TRBJ2-1 | - | TRBV4-2 | - | TGTGCCAGCAAGGAGGGGTTGAGCTCCTACAATGAGCAGTTCTTC | CASKEGLSSYNEQFF
TRBJ2-7 | - | TRBV6-6 | - | TGTGCCAGCAGTTACTCAGAAGGGGGGGCCTACGAGCAGTACTTC | CASSYSEGGAYEQYF
TRBJ1-1 | - | TRBV27 | - | TGTGCCAGCAGTTTATGGGGGGGGGCTGAAGCTTTCTTT | CASSLWGGAEAFF
TRBJ1-2 | - | TRBV19 | - | TGTGCCAGTAGCCTTCTAGTAGGGCAGGGAGGCTACACCTTC | CASSLLVGQGGYTF
TRBJ2-7 | - | TRBV6-5 | TRBD1 | TGTGCCAGCAGTTACATGGGGGACAGGGCCTACGAGCAGTACTTC | CASSYMGDRAYEQYF
TRBJ2-7 | - | TRBV11-2 | - | TGTGCCAGCAGCCCGGTATTCTACGAGCAGTACTTC | CASSPVFYEQYF
TRBJ1-2 | few | TRBV6-1 | TRBD1 | TGTGCCAGCACTTTGACAGGGGACTATGGCTACACCTTC | CASTLTGDYGYTF
TRBJ2-1 | - | TRBV30 | - | TGTGCCTGGAGTTACCCCTTGGGGGGGCCCTACAATGAGCAGTTCTTC | CAWSYPLGGPYNEQFF
TRBJ2-5 | - | TRBV19 | - | TGTGCCAGTAGAAGGCAGGGGCAAGAGACCCAGTACTTC | CASRRQGQETQYF
TRBJ1-6 | - | TRBV4-2 | TRBD1 | TGTGCCAGCAGCCAGACAGGGCCTAATTCACCCCTCCACTTT | CASSQTGPNSPLHF
TRBJ1-5 | - | TRBV7-2 | - | TGTGCCAGCAGCGCCGGGATATATAGCAATCAGCCCCAGCATTTT | CASSAGIYSNQPQHF
TRBJ2-2 | - | TRBV6-1 | TRBD2 | TGTGCCAGCAGCCCTATAGCGGGGTCCGGGGAGCTGTTTTTT | CASSPIAGSGELFF
TRBJ1-6 | - | TRBV6-5 | - | TGTGCCAGCAGACCCGGTAGCTCCTATAATTCACCCCTCCACTTT | CASRPGSSYNSPLHF
TRBJ2-5 | - | TRBV29-1 | TRBD2 | TGCAGCGTTGTGAGTCTACCCGAGCGGGGGGGCTTCCAGACCCAGTACTTC | CSVVSLPERGGFQTQYF
TRBJ1-2 | - | TRBV6-5 | TRBD1 | TGTGCCAGCATAGGGGGGACAGGGGTTGGCTACACCTTC | CASIGGTGVGYTF
TRBJ1-2 | - | TRBV27 | - | TGTGCCAGCAGTTACAGACCTTCATATGGCTACACCTTC | CASSYRPSYGYTF
TRBJ1-2 | few | TRBV5-4 | - | TGTGCCAGCAGCCCAGGTTGGGACTATGGCTACACCTTC | CASSPGWDYGYTF